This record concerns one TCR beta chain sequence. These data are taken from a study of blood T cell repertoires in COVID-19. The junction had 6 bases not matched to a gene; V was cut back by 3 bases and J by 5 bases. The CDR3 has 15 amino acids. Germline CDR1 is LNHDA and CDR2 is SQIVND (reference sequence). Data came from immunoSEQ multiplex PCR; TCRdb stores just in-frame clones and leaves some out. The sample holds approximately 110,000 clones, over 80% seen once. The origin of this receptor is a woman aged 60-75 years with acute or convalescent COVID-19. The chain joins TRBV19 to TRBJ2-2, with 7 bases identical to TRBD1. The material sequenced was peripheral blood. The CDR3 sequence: CASSITGRGTGELFF. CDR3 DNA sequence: TGTGCCAGTAGTATTACCGGCAGGGGGACCGGGGAGCTGTTTTTT.